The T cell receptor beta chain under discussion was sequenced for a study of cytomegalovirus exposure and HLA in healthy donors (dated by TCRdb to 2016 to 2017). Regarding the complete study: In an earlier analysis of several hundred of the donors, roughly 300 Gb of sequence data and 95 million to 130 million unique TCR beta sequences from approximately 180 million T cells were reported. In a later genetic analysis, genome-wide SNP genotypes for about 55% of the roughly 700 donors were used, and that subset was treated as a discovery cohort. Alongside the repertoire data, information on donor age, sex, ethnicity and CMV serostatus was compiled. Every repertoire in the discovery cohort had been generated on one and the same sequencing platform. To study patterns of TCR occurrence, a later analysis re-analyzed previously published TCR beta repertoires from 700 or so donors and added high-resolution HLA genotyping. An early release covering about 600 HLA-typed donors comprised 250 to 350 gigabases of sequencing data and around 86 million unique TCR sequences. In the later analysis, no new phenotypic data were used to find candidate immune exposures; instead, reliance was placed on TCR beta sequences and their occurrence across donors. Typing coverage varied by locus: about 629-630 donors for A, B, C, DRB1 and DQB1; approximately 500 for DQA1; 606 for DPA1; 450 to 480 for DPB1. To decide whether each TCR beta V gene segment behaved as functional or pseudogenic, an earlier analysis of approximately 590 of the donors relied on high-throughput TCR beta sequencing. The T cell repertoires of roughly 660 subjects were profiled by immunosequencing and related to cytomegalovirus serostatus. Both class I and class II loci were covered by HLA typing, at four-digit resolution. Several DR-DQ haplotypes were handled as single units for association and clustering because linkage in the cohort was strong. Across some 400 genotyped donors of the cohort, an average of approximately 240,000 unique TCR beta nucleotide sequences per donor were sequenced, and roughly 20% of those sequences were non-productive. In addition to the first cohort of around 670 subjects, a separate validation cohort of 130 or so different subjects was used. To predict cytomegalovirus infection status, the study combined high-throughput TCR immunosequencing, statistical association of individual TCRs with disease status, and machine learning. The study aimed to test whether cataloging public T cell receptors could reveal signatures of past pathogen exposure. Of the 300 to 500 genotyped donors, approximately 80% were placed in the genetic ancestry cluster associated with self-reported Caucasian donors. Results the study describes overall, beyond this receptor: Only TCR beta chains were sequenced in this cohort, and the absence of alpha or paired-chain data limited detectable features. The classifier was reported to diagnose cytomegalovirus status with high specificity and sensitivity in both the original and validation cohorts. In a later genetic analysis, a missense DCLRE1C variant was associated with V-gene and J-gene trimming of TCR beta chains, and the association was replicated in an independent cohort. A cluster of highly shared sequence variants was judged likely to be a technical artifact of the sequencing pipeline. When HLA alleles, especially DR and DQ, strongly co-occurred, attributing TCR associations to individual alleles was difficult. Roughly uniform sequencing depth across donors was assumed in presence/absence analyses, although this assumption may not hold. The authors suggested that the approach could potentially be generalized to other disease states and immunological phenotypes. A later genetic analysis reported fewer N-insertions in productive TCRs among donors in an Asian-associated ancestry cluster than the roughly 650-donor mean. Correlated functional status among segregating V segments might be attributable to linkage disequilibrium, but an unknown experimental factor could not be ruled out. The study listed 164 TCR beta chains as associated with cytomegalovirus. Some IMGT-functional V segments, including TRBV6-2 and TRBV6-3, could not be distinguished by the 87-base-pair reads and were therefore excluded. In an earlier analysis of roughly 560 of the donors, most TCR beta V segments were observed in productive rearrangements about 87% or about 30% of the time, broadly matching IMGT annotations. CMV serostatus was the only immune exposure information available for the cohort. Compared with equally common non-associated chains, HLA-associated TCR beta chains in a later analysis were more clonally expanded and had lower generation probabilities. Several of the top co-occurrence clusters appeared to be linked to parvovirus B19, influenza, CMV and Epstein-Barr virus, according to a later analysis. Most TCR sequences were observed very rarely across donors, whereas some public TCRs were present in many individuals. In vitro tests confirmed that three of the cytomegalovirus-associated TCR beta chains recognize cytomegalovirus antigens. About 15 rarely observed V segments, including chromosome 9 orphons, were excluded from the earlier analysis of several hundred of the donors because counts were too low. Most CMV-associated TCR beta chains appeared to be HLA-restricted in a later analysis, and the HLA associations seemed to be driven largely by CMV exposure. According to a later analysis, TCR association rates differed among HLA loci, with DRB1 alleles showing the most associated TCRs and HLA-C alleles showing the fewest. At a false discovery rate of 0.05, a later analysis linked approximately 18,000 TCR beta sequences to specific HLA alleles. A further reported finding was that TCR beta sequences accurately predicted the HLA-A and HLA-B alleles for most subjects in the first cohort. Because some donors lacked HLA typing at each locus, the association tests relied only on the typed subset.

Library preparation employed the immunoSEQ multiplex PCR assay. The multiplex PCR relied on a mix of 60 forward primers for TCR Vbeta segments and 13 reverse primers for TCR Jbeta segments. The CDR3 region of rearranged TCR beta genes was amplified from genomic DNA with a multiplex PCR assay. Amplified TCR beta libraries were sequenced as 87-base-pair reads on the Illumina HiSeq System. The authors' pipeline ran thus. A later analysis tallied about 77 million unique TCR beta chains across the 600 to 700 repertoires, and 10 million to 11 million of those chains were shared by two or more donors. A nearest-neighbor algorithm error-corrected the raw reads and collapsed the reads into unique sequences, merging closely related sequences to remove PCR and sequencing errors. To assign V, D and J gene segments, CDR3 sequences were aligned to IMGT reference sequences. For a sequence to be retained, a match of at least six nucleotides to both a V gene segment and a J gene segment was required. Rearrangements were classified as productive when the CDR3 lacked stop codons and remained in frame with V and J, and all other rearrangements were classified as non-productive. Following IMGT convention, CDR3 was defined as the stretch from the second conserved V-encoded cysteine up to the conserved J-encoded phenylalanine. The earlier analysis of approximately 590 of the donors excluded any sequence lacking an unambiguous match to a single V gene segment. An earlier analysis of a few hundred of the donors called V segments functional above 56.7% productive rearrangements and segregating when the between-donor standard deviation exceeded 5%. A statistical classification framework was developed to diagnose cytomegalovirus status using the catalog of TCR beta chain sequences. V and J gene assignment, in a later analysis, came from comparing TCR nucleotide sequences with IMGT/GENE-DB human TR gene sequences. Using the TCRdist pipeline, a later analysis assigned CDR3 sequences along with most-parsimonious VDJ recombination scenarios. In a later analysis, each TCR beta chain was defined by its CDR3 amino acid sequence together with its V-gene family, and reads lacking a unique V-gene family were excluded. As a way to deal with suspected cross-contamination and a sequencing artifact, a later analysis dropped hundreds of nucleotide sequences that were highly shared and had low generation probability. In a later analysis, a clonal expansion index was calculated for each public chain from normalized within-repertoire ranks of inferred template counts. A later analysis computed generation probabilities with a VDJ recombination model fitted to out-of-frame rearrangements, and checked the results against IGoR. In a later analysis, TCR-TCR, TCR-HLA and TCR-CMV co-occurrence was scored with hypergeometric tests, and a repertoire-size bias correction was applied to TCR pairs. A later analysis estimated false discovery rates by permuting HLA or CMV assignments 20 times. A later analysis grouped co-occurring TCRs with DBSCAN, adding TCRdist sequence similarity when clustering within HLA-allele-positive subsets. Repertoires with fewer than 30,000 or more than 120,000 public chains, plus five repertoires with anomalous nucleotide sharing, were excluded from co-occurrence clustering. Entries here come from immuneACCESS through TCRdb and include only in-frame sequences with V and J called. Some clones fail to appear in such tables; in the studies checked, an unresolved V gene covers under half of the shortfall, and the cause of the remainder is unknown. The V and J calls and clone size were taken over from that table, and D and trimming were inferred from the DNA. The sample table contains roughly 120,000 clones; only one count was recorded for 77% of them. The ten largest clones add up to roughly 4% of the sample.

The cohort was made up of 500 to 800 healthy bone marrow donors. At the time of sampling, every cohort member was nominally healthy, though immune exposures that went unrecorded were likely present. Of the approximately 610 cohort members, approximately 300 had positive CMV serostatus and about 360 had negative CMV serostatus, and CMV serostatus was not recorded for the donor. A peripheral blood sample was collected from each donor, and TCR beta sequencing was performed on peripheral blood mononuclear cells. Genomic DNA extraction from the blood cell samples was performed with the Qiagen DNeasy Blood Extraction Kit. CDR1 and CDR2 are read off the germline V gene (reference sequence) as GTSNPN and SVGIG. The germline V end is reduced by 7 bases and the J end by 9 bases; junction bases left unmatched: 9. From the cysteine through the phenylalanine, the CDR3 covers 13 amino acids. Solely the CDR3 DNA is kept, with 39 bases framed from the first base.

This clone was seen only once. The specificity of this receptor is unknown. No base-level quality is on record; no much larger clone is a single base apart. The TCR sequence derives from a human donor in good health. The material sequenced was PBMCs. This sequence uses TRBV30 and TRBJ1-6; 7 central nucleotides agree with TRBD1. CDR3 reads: CASGGTVSSPLHF. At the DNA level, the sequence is TGTGCCTCAGGGGGGACCGTTAGTTCACCCCTCCACTTT. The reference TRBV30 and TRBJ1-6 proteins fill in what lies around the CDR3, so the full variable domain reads SQTIHQWPATLVQPVGSPLSLECTVEGTSNPNLYWYRQAAGRGLQLLFYSVGIGQISSEVPQNLSASRPQDRQFILSSKKLLLSDSGFYLCASGGTVSSPLHFGNGTRLTVT.